Presented here are 22 T cell receptor beta chains from one specimen sequenced in a study of cytomegalovirus exposure and HLA in healthy donors. The PCR had 60 Vbeta and 13 Jbeta primers. Here immunoSEQ multiplex PCR was the method, and the copy in TCRdb shows in-frame clones only, minus some. The repertoire has roughly 200,000 clones, less than 85% of them found once; the top ten carry over 1.5%. The sequencing input was PBMCs. The receptors here all came from a girl under 18 in good health and CMV-seropositive.

The genes are TRBV19 and TRBJ2-1, with 11 bases identical to TRBD2. Looked up from germline, CDR1 is LNHDA and CDR2 is SQIVND (reference sequence). Trimming at V came to 5 bases and at J to 9 bases, leaving 9 bases not matched to a gene. The CDR3 covers 15 residues. CDR3 in DNA: TGTGCCAGTAGTGTGATAGCGGGGGGGTACGGTGAGCAGTTCTTC. It translates to CASSVIAGGYGEQFF.

This clone has only a few counts. The chain uses TRBV20-1 and TRBJ1-5, with D tentatively TRBD1 (5 bases). The germline V gene has CDR1 DFQATT and CDR2 SNEGSKA (reference sequence). V gave up 6 bases and J gave up 7 bases, with 10 bases separating them. The CDR3 length is 11 residues. The CDR3 nucleotides are TGCAGTGCGGGGCATTTGCAGCCCCAGCATTTT. Amino acid sequence: CSAGHLQPQHF.

In this sample, this clone turned up once. The V gene is TRBV7-8, the J gene TRBJ2-3; 7 bases are shared with TRBD2. Trimming took 2 bases from V and 0 from J; bases not matched to a gene: 11. The CDR3 has 18 amino acids. Looked up from germline, CDR1 is SGHVS and CDR2 is FQNEAQ. The CDR3 reads CASSLSFGRGSSTDTQYF. In DNA, the CDR3 is TGTGCCAGCAGCTTATCGTTTGGGCGGGGGTCTAGCACAGATACGCAGTATTTT.

Concerning this clone itself: A read error may account for a junction end that differs from germline. This chain links TRBV2 with TRBJ2-7; D perhaps matches TRBD1 (5 bases). The CDR3 consists of 13 residues. Per the germline V gene, CDR1 is SNHLY and CDR2 is FYNNEI. The DNA of the CDR3 is TGTGCCAGCAGTCTTGGGCCCAGGGTAGGGCTATTCTTC. Residues: CASSLGPRVGLFF.

The genes are TRBV4-2 and TRBJ1-2, with TRBD1 matching 11 bases. J was trimmed by 4 bases and V by 0 bases; bases with no gene match: 4. Germline V gene sequence: CDR1 LGHNA, CDR2 YNFKEQ. CDR3 size: 16 residues. The CDR3 coding sequence is TGTGCCAGCAGCCAAGAGGGGACAGGGGGGACCTATGGCTACACCTTC. It specifies CASSQEGTGGTYGYTF.

The V gene is TRBV6-5, the J gene TRBJ2-5, with 8 bases aligning to TRBD1. The germline CDR1 and CDR2 sequences are MNHEY and SVGAGI. The CDR3 extends over 13 amino acids. After removal of 9 bases from V and 2 bases from J, the junction contained 5 bases not matched to a gene. The CDR3 protein is CASHRGLQETQYF. The CDR3 bases are TGTGCCAGTCACAGGGGGTTACAAGAGACCCAGTACTTC.

The CDR3 reads CASSFRVGEQFF. The CDR3 DNA reads as TGTGCCAGCAGTTTTCGCGTCGGTGAGCAGTTCTTC. J is TRBJ2-1 and V is TRBV27; D remains unclear. This CDR3 has 12 residues. Germline CDR1 reads MNHEY; CDR2 reads SMNVEV (reference sequence). The V end was cut by 3 bases, the J end by 9 bases, with 9 bases between.

The chain carries TRBV4-3 and TRBJ2-7; D remains unclear. Trimming took off 4 bases at V and 1 base at J, with 14 bases between the two ends. Germline V CDR1 and CDR2: LGHNA, YSLEER. The CDR3 is made up of 15 amino acids. The CDR3 DNA reads as TGCGCCAGCAGCCCCGGCGGCGGTCCATCCTACGAGCAGTACTTC. This gives the protein CASSPGGGPSYEQYF.

The V gene is TRBV27, the J gene TRBJ2-5, with TRBD1 as a possible D gene (6 bases). From germline, CDR1 is MNHEY and CDR2 SMNVEV (reference sequence). V was clipped by 5 bases and J by 6 bases, with 16 bases between them. The CDR3 totals 14 residues. The CDR3 sequence: CASSPGVAPKTQYF. The CDR3 DNA reads as TGTGCCAGCAGTCCAGGGGTAGCCCCCAAGACCCAGTACTTC.

The chain uses TRBV2 and TRBJ2-3; a weak D match, TRBD2 (6 bases). The germline V gene encodes CDR1 SNHLY and CDR2 FYNNEI. The CDR3 has 14 residues. Trimming cost V 4 bases and J 3 bases, with 11 bases left between them. The CDR3 region has the DNA TGTGCCAGCAGTGCGTGGGACTCAACAGATACGCAGTATTTT. This codes for CASSAWDSTDTQYF.

V gene TRBV11-3 combines with J gene TRBJ2-1; D is unresolved. The CDR3 runs 11 residues. V was shortened by 5 bases and J by 8 bases, with 7 bases between the two germline ends. Germline-derived CDR1 and CDR2 are SGHNT and YENEEA. DNA of the CDR3: TGTGCCAGCAGCACTGTACATGAGCAGTTCTTC. Its translation: CASSTVHEQFF. The variable domain in full, with the rest retrieved from reference TRBV11-3 and TRBJ2-1, is EAGVVQSPRYKIIEKKQPVAFWCNPISGHNTLYWYLQNLGQGPELLIRYENEEAVDDSQLPKDRFSAERLKGVDSTLKIQPAELGDSAVYLCASSTVHEQFFGPGTRLTVL.

The chain is built from TRBV9 and TRBJ2-3, with 7 nucleotides matching TRBD1. Germline V gives CDR1 SGDLS, CDR2 YYNGEE. The V and J ends lost 4 bases and 1 base, in that order; junction bases with no gene match: 9. The CDR3 has 16 amino acids. For the CDR3, the DNA is TGTGCCAGCAGCCCCAGACAGGGTATGGGCACAGATACGCAGTATTTT. Translating it yields CASSPRQGMGTDTQYF.

The sample holds one count of this clone. V and J are TRBV5-1 and TRBJ1-2; maybe TRBD1 (5 bases). The V gene lost 0 bases and the J gene lost 2 bases, with 14 bases spanning the gap. Germline CDR1 SGHRS, CDR2 YFSETQ. CDR3 length: 16 amino acids. The CDR3 spells CASSLGAGTGNYGYTF. Here the CDR3 DNA reads TGCGCCAGCAGCTTGGGGGCCGGCACAGGAAACTATGGCTACACCTTC.

V gene TRBV6-5 combines with J gene TRBJ1-1; D gene ambiguous. This CDR3 region has 16 residues. With 2 bases removed from V and 4 bases from J, the gap between germline ends came to 17 bases. Germline assignment: CDR1 MNHEY and CDR2 SVGAGI. CDR3 DNA sequence: TGTGCCAGCAGTTACCTCGGAGTGGGAGGGAGCACTGAAGCTTTCTTT. The encoded protein is CASSYLGVGGSTEAFF.

This chain joins TRBV11-3 and TRBJ2-7; 11 bases fit TRBD1. Germline V gives CDR1 SGHNT, CDR2 YENEEA. The CDR3 has 16 residues. Germline trimming cut 1 base from V and 3 bases from J; bases unmatched to any gene: 5. CDR3 bases: TGTGCCAGCAGCTTAGTGGGGGACAGGGGGGACTACGAGCAGTACTTC. As protein: CASSLVGDRGDYEQYF.

The V and J genes are TRBV10-3 and TRBJ1-1, with D possibly being TRBD1 (6 bases). This CDR3 is 16 amino acids long. Trimming took 3 bases from V and 6 from J, leaving 20 bases between them. The germline CDR1 and CDR2 sequences are ENHRY and SYGVKD. The CDR3 nucleotides read TGTGCCATCAGTGACAACATGGGGGCAGGGAAGGCTGAAGCTTTCTTT. Its translation is CAISDNMGAGKAEAFF.

The chain carries TRBV6-5 and TRBJ1-2; D remains ambiguous. Germline assignment: CDR1 MNHEY and CDR2 SVGAGI. The CDR3 is 15 amino acids. V lost 0 bases, J lost 7 bases, and 15 bases lay in between. The CDR3 bases are TGTGCCAGCAGTTACTCGAACCTAGGTATGGGTGGCTACACCTTC. Protein product: CASSYSNLGMGGYTF.

V usage is TRBV5-1 and J usage is TRBJ2-5; D possibly corresponds to TRBD2 (6 bases). The CDR3 spans 17 residues. Germline-derived CDR1 and CDR2 are SGHRS and YFSETQ. The V and J ends lost 0 bases and 1 base respectively, with 16 bases between them. The CDR3 coding sequence is TGCGCCAGCAGCTTGGGGGGGATGGGGGGAACCCAAGAGACCCAGTACTTC. It yields the protein CASSLGGMGGTQETQYF.

The chain carries TRBV27 and TRBJ1-2; D may be TRBD1 (5 bases). The CDR3 spans 14 residues. CDR1 is MNHEY, CDR2 SMNVEV, per germline (reference sequence). The germline V and J ends were trimmed by 3 bases and 5 bases, with 13 bases remaining between them. The CDR3 DNA follows: TGTGCCAGCAGTTTTGCCGGCCAGGGTTATGGCTACACCTTC. This encodes CASSFAGQGYGYTF.

This clone occurred once. The rearrangement links TRBV20-1 to TRBJ1-1; D unresolved. Germline-derived CDR1 and CDR2 are DFQATT and SNEGSKA (reference sequence). The germline V and J ends were trimmed by 6 bases and 1 base, with 6 bases remaining between them. CDR3 length: 11 amino acids. The CDR3 reads CSALRNTEAFF. The CDR3 DNA sequence: TGCAGTGCCCTTAGGAACACTGAAGCTTTCTTT.

The chain uses TRBV6-6 and TRBJ2-1; D possibly corresponds to TRBD2 (5 bases). V gave up 2 bases and J gave up 7 bases, with 6 bases separating them. The CDR3 consists of 12 residues. The germline V gene has CDR1 MNHNY and CDR2 SVGAGI (reference sequence). The CDR3 loop reads CASSYTGNEQFF. In nucleotides, the CDR3 is TGTGCCAGCAGTTACACGGGGAATGAGCAGTTCTTC.

This chain joins TRBV29-1 and TRBJ2-7, with 12 bases that match TRBD1. After removal of 7 bases from V and 5 bases from J, the junction contained 6 bases not matched to a gene. CDR1 SQVTM and CDR2 ANQGSEA come from the germline V gene. This CDR3 has 13 residues. Written as DNA, the CDR3 is TGCAGCGCTGGGGGACAGGGGGCCCACGAGCAGTACTTC. This gives the protein CSAGGQGAHEQYF.